This passage covers 5 T cell receptor beta chains from one sample sequenced in a study of T-cell memory formation after mild COVID-19. MiXCR was run by TCRdb on the 5' RACE reads, yielding one entry per CDR3 protein. This table holds some 120,000 distinct CDR3 sequences, about 6.5% found once. Sequencing was carried out using PBMCs or a T cell subset sorted from them (not recorded which). These receptors all come from an adult woman who had mild COVID-19 (a few samples of this study predate the infection). Cell type and time point are not known.

There are many counts of this clonotype. V is TRBV10-3 and J is TRBJ1-1, with TRBD1 as a possible D gene (5 bases). Germline lookup yields CDR1 ENHRY and CDR2 SYGVKD. The CDR3 runs to 16 residues. V was cut by 0 bases and J by 0 bases, with 11 bases left in between. The CDR3 DNA reads TGTGCCATCAGTGAGTCGATGCGGGACCTGAACACTGAAGCTTTCTTT. This codes for CAISESMRDLNTEAFF.

A few counts support this clonotype. The V gene is TRBV19, the J gene TRBJ2-7, with 12 bases lining up with TRBD2. The V gene's germline CDR1 is LNHDA and CDR2 SQIVND (reference sequence). V lost 6 bases and J lost 1; bases outside the gene matches: 10. CDR3 length: 17 residues. CDR3 residues: CASSLGRTSGISYEQYF. The CDR3 DNA is TGTGCCAGTAGCCTAGGGAGGACTAGCGGGATTTCCTACGAGCAGTACTTC.

This clonotype has a count of ten or more. The chain is built from TRBV7-2 and TRBJ2-5, with D possibly being TRBD1 (6 bases). CDR1 is SGHTA and CDR2 is FQGNSA in the germline V gene. The CDR3 is 15 residues long. V lost 5 bases, J lost 5 bases, and 18 bases lay in between. CDR3 DNA: TGTGCCAGCAGCGCGCGACAGGCGGGCAGGGAGACCCAGTACTTC. Translated: CASSARQAGRETQYF.

The chain employs TRBV3-1 and TRBJ1-4; TRBD1 is a possible D gene (5 bases). The germline V gene has CDR1 LGHDT and CDR2 YNNKEL (reference sequence). V was pared by 4 bases and J by 10 bases, with 16 bases between. This CDR3 has 14 residues. CDR3 residues: CASSRRDLFGKLFF. In nucleotides, the CDR3 is TGTGCCAGCAGCCGCCGGGACCTCTTTGGAAAACTGTTTTTT.

This clonotype was observed at least ten times. The chain uses TRBV12-3 or TRBV12-4 and TRBJ1-5, with D perhaps TRBD1 (6 bases). V was clipped by 6 bases and J by 9 bases, with 21 bases between them. The CDR3 runs 15 residues. CDR3 residues: CASRPGGLRALPQHF. The CDR3 DNA reads as TGTGCCAGCAGACCGGGGGGGCTAAGAGCATTGCCCCAGCATTTT.